The T cell receptor (beta chain) described here comes from a study of shared clonotypes between healthy human individuals. Study conclusions and caveats: Non-shared clonotypes had lower generation probabilities than clonotypes shared by all four sorted-subset donors.

This clone was detected only once. Its antigen is not known. The CDR3 is 15 residues long. V lost 0 bases and J 0 bases, leaving 6 bases between the germline ends. Germline lookup yields CDR1 LGHNA and CDR2 YSLEER. Assay: immunoSEQ multiplex PCR; the TCRdb copy retains only in-frame clones and omits some. The table includes about 1.4 million clones, roughly 95% detected once. The specimen sequenced was naive CD4+ T cells sorted from blood. Sample subset: CD45RA+ positively selected. This TCR came from a man aged 30 to 45 in good health. The chain has TRBV4-3 and TRBJ2-4; the D is unclear. CDR3 region: CASSQDGVAKNIQYF. The CDR3 DNA reads as TGCGCCAGCAGCCAAGATGGGGTAGCCAAAAACATTCAGTACTTC.